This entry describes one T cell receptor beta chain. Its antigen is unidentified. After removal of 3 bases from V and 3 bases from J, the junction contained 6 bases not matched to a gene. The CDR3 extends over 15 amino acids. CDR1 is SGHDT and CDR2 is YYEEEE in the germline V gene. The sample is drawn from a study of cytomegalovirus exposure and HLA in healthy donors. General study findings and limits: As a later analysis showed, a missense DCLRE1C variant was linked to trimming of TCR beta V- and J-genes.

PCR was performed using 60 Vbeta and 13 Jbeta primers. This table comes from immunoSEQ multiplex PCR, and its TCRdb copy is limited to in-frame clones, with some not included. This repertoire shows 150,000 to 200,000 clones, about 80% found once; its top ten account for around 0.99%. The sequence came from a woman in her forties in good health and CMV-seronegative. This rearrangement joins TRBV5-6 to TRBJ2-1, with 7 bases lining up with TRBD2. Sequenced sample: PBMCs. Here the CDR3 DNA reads TGTGCCAGCAGCTCCGGGACTACTGTCTACAATGAGCAGTTCTTC. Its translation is CASSSGTTVYNEQFF.